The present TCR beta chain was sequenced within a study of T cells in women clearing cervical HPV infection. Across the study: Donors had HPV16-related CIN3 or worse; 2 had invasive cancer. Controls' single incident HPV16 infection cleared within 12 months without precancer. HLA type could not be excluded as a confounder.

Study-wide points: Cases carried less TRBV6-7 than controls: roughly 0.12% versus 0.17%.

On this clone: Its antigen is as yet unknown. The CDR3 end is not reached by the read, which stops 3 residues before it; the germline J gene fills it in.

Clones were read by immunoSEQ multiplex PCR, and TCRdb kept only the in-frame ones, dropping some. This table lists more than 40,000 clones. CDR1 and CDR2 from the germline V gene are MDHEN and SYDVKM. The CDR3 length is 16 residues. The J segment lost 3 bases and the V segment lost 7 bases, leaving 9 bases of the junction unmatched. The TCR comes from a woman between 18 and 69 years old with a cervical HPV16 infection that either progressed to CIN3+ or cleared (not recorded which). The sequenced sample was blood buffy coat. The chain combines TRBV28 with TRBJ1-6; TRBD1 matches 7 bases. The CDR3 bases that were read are TGTGCCAGCATTGAATCAGGGGGAGGCTATAATTCACCC. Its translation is CASIESGGGYNSP. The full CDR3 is CASIESGGGYNSPLHF.